This is a list of T cell receptor beta chains from one sample in a study of blood T cell repertoires in COVID-19. Sequenced by immunoSEQ multiplex PCR; TCRdb stores in-frame clones only, minus some. The sample consists of some 270,000 clones, approximately 91% of them appearing once. Sequencing was performed on PBMCs or T cells enriched from blood (not recorded which). Every receptor here comes from a woman in her 40s who had recovered from COVID-19. CDR3s include the opening cysteine and the closing phenylalanine or tryptophan. D genes are given only for firm matches. Only part of the rows carry a size: once, few, many, or a class if the clone is expanded.

clone_size | d_call | j_call | v_call | cdr3_aa | cdr3_nt
NA | NA | TRBJ1-2 | TRBV18 | CASSPQAERLGGYTF | TGTGCCAGCTCACCACAGGCGGAGCGCCTAGGAGGCTACACCTTC
NA | TRBD1 | TRBJ1-1 | TRBV5-1 | CASSRQGGGEAFF | TGCGCCAGCAGCCGACAGGGGGGAGGCGAAGCTTTCTTT
NA | NA | TRBJ1-1 | TRBV30 | CAWGHWNTEAFF | TGTGCCTGGGGACACTGGAACACTGAAGCTTTCTTT
NA | TRBD1 | TRBJ1-2 | TRBV19 | CASSSWTGRNYGYTF | TGTGCCAGTAGTTCATGGACAGGGAGAAACTATGGCTACACCTTC
NA | TRBD1 | TRBJ1-1 | TRBV5-4 | CASSWDRGQVTEAFF | TGTGCCAGCAGCTGGGACAGGGGGCAGGTAACTGAAGCTTTCTTT
NA | NA | TRBJ1-2 | TRBV3-1/TRBV3-2 | CASSQTGLDGYTF | TGTGCCAGCAGCCAAACAGGGTTGGATGGCTACACCTTC
NA | TRBD2 | TRBJ2-3 | TRBV7-9 | CASSPSLAGGLDTQYF | TGTGCCAGCAGCCCCTCCCTAGCGGGAGGACTGGATACGCAGTATTTT
NA | NA | TRBJ1-4 | TRBV29-1 | CAGQVRRDEKLFF | TGCGCGGGCCAGGTACGTCGAGATGAAAAACTGTTTTTT
few | NA | TRBJ2-5 | TRBV4-2 | CASSQDWPGTQYF | TGTGCCAGCAGCCAAGATTGGCCGGGGACCCAGTACTTC
NA | NA | TRBJ2-7 | TRBV4-3 | CASSQTTGPVLYRCEQYF | TGCGCCAGCAGCCAGACGACCGGGCCAGTCCTCTACAGGTGCGAGCAGTACTTC
NA | NA | TRBJ2-3 | TRBV19 | CASSPSPGGDTQYF | TGTGCCAGTAGTCCTAGCCCTGGGGGGGATACGCAGTATTTT
NA | NA | TRBJ1-5 | TRBV7-3 | CASSTPGGPQHF | TGTGCCAGCAGCACCCCGGGGGGGCCCCAGCATTTT
NA | NA | TRBJ1-2 | TRBV6-2/TRBV6-3 | CASSYDGRSYGYTF | TGTGCCAGCAGTTACGATGGCAGATCTTATGGCTACACCTTC
NA | NA | TRBJ1-1 | TRBV11-2 | CASSLEPQVGAFF | TGTGCCAGCAGCTTAGAACCCCAGGTCGGAGCTTTCTTT
NA | TRBD2 | TRBJ2-7 | TRBV9 | CASSSGTSGYYEQYF | TGTGCCAGCAGCTCCGGGACTAGCGGCTACTACGAGCAGTACTTC
once | NA | TRBJ1-2 | TRBV5-4 | CASSLDPGYGYTF | TGTGCCAGCAGCTTGGACCCAGGGTATGGCTACACCTTC
NA | NA | TRBJ1-4 | TRBV5-4 | CASSNNPDIGDEKLFF | TGTGCCAGCAGCAATAACCCGGACATCGGAGATGAAAAACTGTTTTTT
NA | NA | TRBJ1-2 | TRBV6-5 | CASSPRGSNYGYTF | TGTGCCAGCAGTCCCAGGGGATCTAACTATGGCTACACCTTC
NA | NA | TRBJ2-1 | TRBV7-3 | CASSLSGATYNEQFF | TGTGCCAGCAGCTTAAGTGGGGCAACCTACAATGAGCAGTTCTTC
NA | NA | TRBJ1-1 | TRBV14 | CASSRGTGTRGGYTEAFF | TGTGCCAGCAGCCGGGGGACGGGGACTAGAGGGGGTTACACTGAAGCTTTCTTT
NA | NA | TRBJ1-4 | TRBV18 | CASSPRLKKGDEKLFF | TGTGCCAGCTCACCGCGACTGAAAAAGGGGGATGAAAAACTGTTTTTT
NA | NA | TRBJ1-1 | TRBV11-1 | CASSLMPEFEAFF | TGTGCCAGCAGCCTAATGCCGGAGTTTGAAGCTTTCTTT
NA | NA | TRBJ2-1 | TRBV5-1 | CASSWTAGNEQFF | TGCGCCAGCAGCTGGACAGCGGGGAATGAGCAGTTCTTC
NA | NA | TRBJ1-1 | TRBV19 | CASSTPRQKNTEAFF | TGTGCCAGTAGTACCCCGCGGCAGAAGAACACTGAAGCTTTCTTT
NA | TRBD2 | TRBJ2-1 | TRBV7-6 | CASRRTSGTSYNEQFF | TGTGCCAGCAGAAGGACTAGCGGGACCTCCTACAATGAGCAGTTCTTC
NA | NA | TRBJ2-5 | TRBV24-1 | CATSASGGNEETQYF | TGTGCCACCAGCGCCTCCGGGGGTAACGAAGAGACCCAGTACTTC
NA | NA | TRBJ1-6 | TRBV5-1 | CASSFDILGRNSPLHF | TGCGCCAGCAGCTTCGACATTCTGGGTAGGAACTCACCCCTCCACTTT
NA | NA | TRBJ2-7 | TRBV3-1/TRBV3-2 | CASSLTNFGPRGGEQYF | TGTGCCAGCAGCCTTACTAATTTTGGTCCAAGGGGGGGCGAGCAGTACTTC
NA | NA | TRBJ1-3 | TRBV18 | CASSPQTGSGNTIYF | TGTGCCAGCTCACCACAGACAGGATCTGGAAACACCATATATTTT
NA | NA | TRBJ2-1 | TRBV2 | CASLLENEQFF | TGTGCCAGCCTACTAGAGAATGAGCAGTTCTTC
NA | NA | TRBJ2-1 | TRBV6-5 | CASSYAGSYNEQFF | TGTGCCAGCAGTTACGCGGGGTCCTACAATGAGCAGTTCTTC
NA | NA | TRBJ1-2 | TRBV5-1 | CASSEGAQENYGYTF | TGCGCCAGCAGTGAAGGGGCCCAAGAAAACTATGGCTACACCTTC
NA | TRBD1 | TRBJ2-2 | TRBV4-1 | CASSKTGTARGGELFF | TGCGCCAGCAGCAAGACCGGGACAGCGAGAGGCGGGGAGCTGTTTTTT
NA | TRBD1 | TRBJ2-2 | TRBV12-5 | CASGETRGPLLMAGELFF | TGTGCTAGTGGTGAGACCAGGGGGCCGTTGTTAATGGCCGGGGAGCTGTTTTTT
NA | TRBD2 | TRBJ2-5 | TRBV5-1 | CASSHTSGRGKETQYF | TGCGCCAGCAGCCACACTAGCGGGAGAGGTAAAGAGACCCAGTACTTC
NA | NA | TRBJ1-6 | TRBV28 | CASSLFPGDSPLHF | TGTGCCAGCAGTTTATTCCCAGGGGATTCACCCCTCCACTTT
NA | TRBD2 | TRBJ2-7 | TRBV10-1 | CAAGFSGRRRF | TGCGCCGCAGGATTTAGCGGGAGGAGACGGTTC
NA | NA | TRBJ2-3 | TRBV12-3/TRBV12-4 | CASSWSRTDTQYF | TGTGCCAGCAGTTGGTCCAGGACAGATACGCAGTATTTT
few | TRBD1 | TRBJ1-5 | TRBV7-8 | CASSLSRQGDQPQHF | TGTGCCAGCAGCTTAAGTCGACAGGGGGATCAGCCCCAGCATTTT
NA | TRBD1 | TRBJ1-2 | TRBV29-1 | CSVGSGQGGAF | TGCAGCGTTGGAAGTGGACAGGGGGGCGCCTTC
NA | NA | TRBJ1-5 | TRBV20-1 | CSASETGNQPQHF | TGCAGTGCTAGTGAGACAGGCAATCAGCCCCAGCATTTT
NA | TRBD1 | TRBJ2-1 | TRBV4-1 | CASSQDKASWGQGHNEQFF | TGCGCCAGCAGCCAAGATAAGGCTAGCTGGGGACAGGGACACAATGAGCAGTTCTTC
NA | NA | TRBJ1-1 | TRBV18 | CASSQAPLSEAFF | TGTGCCAGCTCTCAGGCGCCTTTATCTGAAGCTTTCTTT
NA | NA | TRBJ2-1 | TRBV25-1 | CASPTGNEQFF | TGTGCCAGTCCAACGGGGAATGAGCAGTTCTTC
NA | NA | TRBJ2-5 | TRBV7-6 | CASSLWPGNQETQYF | TGTGCCAGCAGCCTCTGGCCGGGTAACCAAGAGACCCAGTACTTC
NA | TRBD1 | TRBJ2-7 | TRBV19 | CASSLTGTGGGEQYF | TGTGCCAGTAGTCTTACCGGGACAGGGGGAGGCGAGCAGTACTTC
NA | NA | TRBJ2-7 | TRBV6-5 | CASSRQDYEQYF | TGTGCCAGCAGCCGACAGGACTACGAGCAGTACTTC
NA | NA | TRBJ1-2 | TRBV30 | CAWSGGDYGYTF | TGTGCCTGGAGTGGGGGGGACTATGGCTACACCTTC
NA | NA | TRBJ2-3 | TRBV5-1 | CASSQRVTDTQYF | TGCGCCAGCAGCCAGCGGGTTACAGATACGCAGTATTTT